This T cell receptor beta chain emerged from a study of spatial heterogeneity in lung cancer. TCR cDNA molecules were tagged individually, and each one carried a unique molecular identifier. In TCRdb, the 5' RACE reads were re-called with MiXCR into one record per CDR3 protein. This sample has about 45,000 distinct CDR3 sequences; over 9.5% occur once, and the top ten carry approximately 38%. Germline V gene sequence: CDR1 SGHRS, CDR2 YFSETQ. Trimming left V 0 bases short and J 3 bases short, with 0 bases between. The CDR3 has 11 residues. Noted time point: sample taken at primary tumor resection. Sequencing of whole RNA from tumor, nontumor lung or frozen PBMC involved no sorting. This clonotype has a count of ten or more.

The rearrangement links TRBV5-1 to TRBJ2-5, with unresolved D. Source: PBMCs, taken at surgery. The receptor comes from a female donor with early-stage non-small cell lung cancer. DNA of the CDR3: TGCGCCAGCAGCTTGGAAGAGACCCAGTACTTC. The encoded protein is CASSLEETQYF.